Here is one TCR beta chain with its context. The antigen is undetermined. The sample belongs to a study of cytomegalovirus exposure and HLA in healthy donors. Overall study findings and caveats: Analysis performed later showed TCR beta chains linked to HLA being more clonally expanded than equally common others. DRB1 showed the most TCR associations and HLA-C the fewest in a later analysis, as rates varied by HLA locus. It was reported in a later analysis that an Asian-associated ancestry cluster showed fewer N-insertions than the roughly 710-donor mean.

The CDR3 loop spans 14 amino acids. V lost 7 bases and J 8 bases, leaving 20 bases between the germline ends. Germline-derived CDR1 and CDR2 are SNHLY and FYNNEI. PCR was performed using 60 Vbeta and 13 Jbeta primers. Clones were sequenced by immunoSEQ multiplex PCR, and TCRdb holds only the in-frame ones, with some missing. The sample includes some 220,000 clones, just over 75% of them seen just once. The clonotype originates from a woman between 55 and 75 years old in good health and CMV-seropositive. Material for sequencing was PBMCs. The chain recombines TRBV2 with TRBJ1-1; a weak D match, TRBD1 (6 bases). The CDR3 reads CASKSGMGASEAFF. CDR3 in DNA: TGTGCCAGCAAGTCGGGGATGGGGGCGAGCGAAGCTTTCTTT.